The rows below give T cell receptor beta chains drawn from one sample of a study of blood T cells in healthy people across ages. TCRdb passed the 5' RACE reads through MiXCR, listing each CDR3 protein once. The repertoire holds some 860,000 distinct CDR3 sequences, with approximately 60% as singletons. The sample was blood. These receptors were obtained from a man aged 40-50 years in good health. CDR3s include the opening cysteine and the closing phenylalanine or tryptophan. Each record gives: D gene, clone size, V gene, J gene, CDR3 DNA, CDR3 protein. A D gene is named only where the DNA matches it firmly. A row's size may be missing; if present it is once, few, many or a size class.

>NA|few|TRBV12-3/TRBV12-4|TRBJ1-4
TGTGCCAGCAGTTTAGAGAGACAAGGGAGTGAAAAACTGTTTTTT
CASSLERQGSEKLFF
>NA|few|TRBV10-3|TRBJ2-7
TGTGCCATCAGTGAAGAGTTCTGCTACGAGCAGTACTTC
CAISEEFCYEQYF
>TRBD1|NA|TRBV29-1|TRBJ2-5
TGCAGCGTAACGGACAGGGCTCAAGAGACCCAGTACTTC
CSVTDRAQETQYF
>NA|few|TRBV3-1|TRBJ2-2
TGTGCCAGCAGCCAAGAGAACAGTGCCGGGGAGCTGTTTTTT
CASSQENSAGELFF
>NA|NA|TRBV2|TRBJ2-2
TGTGCCAGCAGGACCGGACAAACGAACACCGGGGAGCTGTTTTTT
CASRTGQTNTGELFF
>TRBD2|NA|TRBV20-1|TRBJ2-7
TGCAGTGCTAGAGATTTTAGGGCGGGGGGAGGCGAGCAGTACTTC
CSARDFRAGGGEQYF
>TRBD2|NA|TRBV6-2/TRBV6-3|TRBJ2-1
TGTGCCAGCAGTTTCAGGGACTACTTCAATGAGCAGTTCTTC
CASSFRDYFNEQFF
>TRBD2|NA|TRBV13|TRBJ2-5
TGTGCCAGCAGCCCAGGAGGGACTAGCTGGGACAATGAGCAGTACTTC
CASSPGGTSWDNEQYF
>NA|NA|TRBV7-2|TRBJ2-5
NA
CASSLGTTYGYTFGSGTKYF
>TRBD1|NA|TRBV9|TRBJ1-6
TGTGCCAGCAGCGTAGAAGGGGGCAAGGATTCACCCCTCCACTTT
CASSVEGGKDSPLHF
>NA|NA|TRBV2|TRBJ1-6
TGTGCCAGCAGCTTCCAGGTAGAGGGTTCACCCCTCCACTTT
CASSFQVEGSPLHF
>TRBD2|NA|TRBV4-3|TRBJ2-7
TGCGCCAGCAGCCAAGAGACTAGCGGCCTCGTCGAGCAGTACTTC
CASSQETSGLVEQYF
>NA|NA|TRBV28|TRBJ1-5
TGTGCCAGCAGTTTATTCAACAGGGCTGATCAGCCCCAGCATTTT
CASSLFNRADQPQHF
>TRBD1|NA|TRBV27|TRBJ1-4
TGTGCCAGCAGCCGGGACAGGGAGAATGAAAAACTGTTTTTT
CASSRDRENEKLFF
>TRBD2|NA|TRBV27|TRBJ2-1
TGTGCCAGCAGTGACCCCCAGCGGGGGGGTAGAGATGAGCAGTTCTTC
CASSDPQRGGRDEQFF
>NA|NA|TRBV28|TRBJ2-7
TGTGCCAGCAGTTTTAATCTTGCGGGGTCCACCTACGAGCAGTACTTC
CASSFNLAGSTYEQYF
>TRBD1|few|TRBV6-2/TRBV6-3|TRBJ1-2
TGTGCCAGCAGTTTTTCCGCCGGGACAGGGGAAGGCTACACCTTC
CASSFSAGTGEGYTF
>NA|NA|TRBV6-2/TRBV6-3|TRBJ1-5
TGTGCCAGCCGTTCCGCCCAGGGAAGGGGCAATCAGCCCCAGCATTTT
CASRSAQGRGNQPQHF
>NA|few|TRBV7-2|TRBJ2-1
TGTGCCAGCAGCTCAGGGTTTTATGAGCAGTTCTTC
CASSSGFYEQFF
>TRBD1|NA|TRBV29-1|TRBJ1-2
TGCAGCGTTACGACAGGGGGCGATTATGGCTACACCTTC
CSVTTGGDYGYTF
>NA|NA|TRBV20-1|TRBJ1-4
TGCAGTGCTAGAGATCCCGGTTTAAGGGGACGGGGTGAAAAACTGTTTTTT
CSARDPGLRGRGEKLFF
>NA|few|TRBV10-3|TRBJ2-5
TGTGCCATCAGTGAGTTAGAGACCCAGTACTTC
CAISELETQYF
>NA|NA|TRBV4-2|TRBJ2-2
TGTGCCAGCAGCCAAGTAGGACGGCGGGAGAACACCGGGGAGCTGTTTTTT
CASSQVGRRENTGELFF
>TRBD1|NA|TRBV7-2|TRBJ1-2
TGTGCCAGCAGCTTCTCGATTAAACAGGGGGCGAGTGGCTACACCTTC
CASSFSIKQGASGYTF
>TRBD1|few|TRBV30|TRBJ1-2
TGTGCCTGCGGACAGGGCATCGATGGCTACACCTTC
CACGQGIDGYTF
>TRBD2|few|TRBV10-3|TRBJ2-6
TGTGCCATCAGTGATATTGGAAGCGGGAGGGCGGAAGGGGCCAACGTCCTGACTTTC
CAISDIGSGRAEGANVLTF
>NA|once|TRBV14|TRBJ2-3
TGTGCCAGCAGCCAGTGGGGCAGGACTACAGATACGCAGTATTTT
CASSQWGRTTDTQYF
>NA|NA|TRBV20-1|TRBJ2-5
TGCAGTGCTAGAGACTGGGAGCGGGACAGACAAGAGACCCAGTACTTC
CSARDWERDRQETQYF
>TRBD1|NA|TRBV12-3/TRBV12-4|TRBJ2-6
TGTGCCAGCAGTTTCCCAAGGACAGGGCAGAGCTCTGGGGCCAACGTCCTGACTTTC
CASSFPRTGQSSGANVLTF
>TRBD1|NA|TRBV28|TRBJ2-7
TGTGCCAGCAGTTATCTGACAGGGGGCTACGACGAGCAGTACTTC
CASSYLTGGYDEQYF
>NA|few|TRBV27|TRBJ1-4
TGTGCCAGCAGTCTTATTGCAACTAATGAAAAACTGTTTTTT
CASSLIATNEKLFF
>NA|NA|TRBV24-1|TRBJ2-3
TGTGCCACCAGTGACCCTTACATGGGTGCGCAGTATTTT
CATSDPYMGAQYF
>NA|NA|TRBV7-9|TRBJ1-1
TGTGCCAGCAGCTTTAGCCTTGAAGCTTTCTTT
CASSFSLEAFF
>TRBD1|NA|TRBV5-1|TRBJ2-1
TGCGCCAGCAGCTGGACAGGGGGCCGCTTTGAGCAGTTCTTC
CASSWTGGRFEQFF
>TRBD2|few|TRBV10-3|TRBJ2-7
TGTGCCATCAGTGGGGATTCGGGGGTAGCGGGGACCTACGAGCAGTACTTC
CAISGDSGVAGTYEQYF
>NA|few|TRBV13|TRBJ2-1
TGTGCCAGCAGCTCAGCTACACAGGGAGGTGAGCAGTTCTTC
CASSSATQGGEQFF
>TRBD1|NA|TRBV24-1|TRBJ2-5
TGTGCCACCAGTGTTCCGGGACAGGGCAATGAGCAGTACTTC
CATSVPGQGNEQYF
>NA|NA|TRBV4-2|TRBJ2-2
TGTGCCAGCAGCCCGATCGCGGACCTTGACACCGGGGAGCTGTTTTTT
CASSPIADLDTGELFF
>NA|NA|TRBV7-9|TRBJ2-5
TGTGCCAGCAGCCCAGGGACACAGTACCAAGAGACCCAGTACTTC
CASSPGTQYQETQYF
>NA|few|TRBV29-1|TRBJ2-3
TGCAGCGTTGAACTGGGGGGCGCAGTGGATACGCAGTATTTT
CSVELGGAVDTQYF
>NA|few|TRBV15|TRBJ2-1
TGTGCCACCAGCAGAACTCGAAACCGGGCTAGCGAGGACAATGAGCAGTTCTTC
CATSRTRNRASEDNEQFF
>TRBD2|NA|TRBV20-1|TRBJ2-2
TGCAGTGCTCAAAAAGCGGGGGGTAAGACGGACGTGACCGGGGAGCTGTTTTTT
CSAQKAGGKTDVTGELFF
>TRBD1|NA|TRBV6-2/TRBV6-3|TRBJ2-1
TGTGCCAGCAGTTACGGGACAGGCTTACCCAATGAGCAGTTCTTT
CASSYGTGLPNEQFF
>NA|NA|TRBV7-9|TRBJ1-2
TGTGCCAGCAGCTTAAAGGACCAAGGCTACACCTTC
CASSLKDQGYTF
>TRBD2|NA|TRBV4-1|TRBJ2-7
TGCGCCAGCAGCCAAGATTGGACTAGCGGGAGTCTGAGAGACGAGCAGTACTTC
CASSQDWTSGSLRDEQYF
>NA|NA|TRBV20-1|TRBJ2-1
TGCAGTGCTAGACCGGACTGGTCCTACAATGAGCAGTTCTTC
CSARPDWSYNEQFF
>NA|once|TRBV27|TRBJ1-2
TGTGCCAGCAGTTTATACGGAGGGGACTATGGCTACACCTTC
CASSLYGGDYGYTF
>TRBD1|few|TRBV5-1|TRBJ2-7
TGCGCCAGCAGCCTTCTCGGGACAGGGCAAAACGAGCAGTACTTC
CASSLLGTGQNEQYF
>NA|few|TRBV7-9|TRBJ2-7
TGTGCCAGCAGCTTACTTCAGAGGAGGTCCTACGAGCAGTACTTC
CASSLLQRRSYEQYF
>NA|NA|TRBV5-6|TRBJ1-2
TGTGCCAGCAGCTTGTACGCGGTAGGGTGGAACTATGGCTACACCTTC
CASSLYAVGWNYGYTF
>NA|NA|TRBV7-6|TRBJ1-1
TGTGCCAGCAGCCAGGACACCCACGCTGAAGCTTTCTTT
CASSQDTHAEAFF